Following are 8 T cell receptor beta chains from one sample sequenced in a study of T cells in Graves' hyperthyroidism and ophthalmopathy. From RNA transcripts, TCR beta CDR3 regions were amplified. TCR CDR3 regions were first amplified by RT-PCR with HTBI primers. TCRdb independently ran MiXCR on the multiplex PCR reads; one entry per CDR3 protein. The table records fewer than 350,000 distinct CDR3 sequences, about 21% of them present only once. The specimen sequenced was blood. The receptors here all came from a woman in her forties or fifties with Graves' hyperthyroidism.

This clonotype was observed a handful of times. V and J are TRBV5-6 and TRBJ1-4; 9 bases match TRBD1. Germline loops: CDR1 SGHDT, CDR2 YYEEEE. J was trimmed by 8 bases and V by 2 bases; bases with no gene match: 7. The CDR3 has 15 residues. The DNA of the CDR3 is TGTGCCAGCAGCTTCCCGGGACAGGGACAAGAAAAACTGTTTTTT. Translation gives CASSFPGQGQEKLFF. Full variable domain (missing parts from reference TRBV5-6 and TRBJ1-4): DAGVTQSPTHLIKTRGQQVTLRCSPKSGHDTVSWYQQALGQGPQFIFQYYEEEERQRGNFPDRFSGHQFPNYSSELNVNALLLGDSALYLCASSFPGQGQEKLFFGSGTQLSVL.

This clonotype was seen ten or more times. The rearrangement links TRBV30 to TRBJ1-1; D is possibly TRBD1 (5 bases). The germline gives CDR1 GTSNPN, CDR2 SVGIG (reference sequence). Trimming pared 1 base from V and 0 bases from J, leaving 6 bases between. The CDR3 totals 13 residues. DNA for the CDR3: TGTGCCTGGAGTGCCAGGGTGAACACTGAAGCTTTCTTT. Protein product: CAWSARVNTEAFF.

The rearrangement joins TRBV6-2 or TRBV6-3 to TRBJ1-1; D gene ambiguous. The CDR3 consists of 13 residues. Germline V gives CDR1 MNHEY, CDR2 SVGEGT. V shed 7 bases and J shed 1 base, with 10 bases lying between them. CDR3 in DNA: TGTGCCAGCAAGGACGGGTCGAACACTGAAGCTTTCTTT. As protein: CASKDGSNTEAFF.

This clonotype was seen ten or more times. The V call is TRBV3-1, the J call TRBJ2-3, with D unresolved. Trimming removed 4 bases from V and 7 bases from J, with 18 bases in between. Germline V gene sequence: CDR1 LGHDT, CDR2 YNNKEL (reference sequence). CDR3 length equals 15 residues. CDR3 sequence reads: CASSLFFGEGNTQYF. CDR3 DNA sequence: TGTGCCAGCAGCCTCTTCTTCGGAGAAGGGAATACGCAGTATTTT.

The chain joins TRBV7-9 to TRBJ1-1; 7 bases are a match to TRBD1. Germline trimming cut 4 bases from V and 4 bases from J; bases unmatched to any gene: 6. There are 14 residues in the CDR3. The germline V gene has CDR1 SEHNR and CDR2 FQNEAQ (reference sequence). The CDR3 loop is CASSSDRLGTEAFF. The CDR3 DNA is TGTGCCAGCAGCTCGGACAGGCTTGGCACTGAAGCTTTCTTT. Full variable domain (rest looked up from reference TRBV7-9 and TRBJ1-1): DTGVSQNPRHKITKRGQNVTFRCDPISEHNRLYWYRQTLGQGPEFLTYFQNEAQLEKSRLLSDRFSAERPKGSFSTLEIQRTEQGDSAMYLCASSSDRLGTEAFFGQGTRLTVV.

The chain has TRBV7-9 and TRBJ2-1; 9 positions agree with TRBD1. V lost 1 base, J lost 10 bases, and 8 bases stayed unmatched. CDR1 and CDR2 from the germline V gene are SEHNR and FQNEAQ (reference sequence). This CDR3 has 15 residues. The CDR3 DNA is TGTGCCAGCAGCTTAGGATTGGGACAGGGATTAGAGCAGTTCTTC. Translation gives CASSLGLGQGLEQFF.

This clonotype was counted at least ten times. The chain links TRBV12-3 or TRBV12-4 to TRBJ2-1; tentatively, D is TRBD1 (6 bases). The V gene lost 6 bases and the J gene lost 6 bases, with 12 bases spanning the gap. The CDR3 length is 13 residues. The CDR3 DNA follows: TGTGCCAGCAGCCACGGACAGCTCAATGAGCAGTTCTTC. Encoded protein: CASSHGQLNEQFF.

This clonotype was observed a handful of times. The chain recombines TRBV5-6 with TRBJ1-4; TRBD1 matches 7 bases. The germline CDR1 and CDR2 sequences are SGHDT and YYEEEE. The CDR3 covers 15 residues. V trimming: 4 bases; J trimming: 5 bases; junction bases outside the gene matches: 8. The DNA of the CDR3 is TGTGCCAGCAGCGGGGGGGACAGCCTAAATGAAAAACTGTTTTTT. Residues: CASSGGDSLNEKLFF.